The following is a TCR beta chain sequence with its context. Extraction and reverse transcription of RNA yielded cDNA as the sequencing template. Sequencing used immunoSEQ multiplex PCR; TCRdb keeps in-frame clones, though not all of them. The sample lists under 200,000 clones, less than 70% occurring once. The treatment was: oral pan-JAK inhibitor, 5-10 mg twice daily. Individuals with alopecia areata gave both lesional scalp punch biopsies and peripheral blood for collection. The sample belongs to a study of CD8+ T cells in alopecia areata. The source is a human donor with alopecia areata. This material consisted of CD4+ T cells sorted from blood, taken at week 24, from a patient treated with tofacitinib.

CDR3 protein: CASSFLQGGNEQFF. DNA for the CDR3: TGTGCCAGCAGCTTTCTTCAGGGGGGCAATGAGCAGTTCTTC. V and J are TRBV5-6 and TRBJ2-1; D possibly corresponds to TRBD1 (7 bases). The CDR3 spans 14 residues. Trimming left V 2 bases short and J 6 bases short, with 12 bases between. CDR1 is SGHDT, CDR2 YYEEEE, per germline.